These 5 T cell receptor beta chains were sequenced from one sample in a study of shared clonotypes between healthy human individuals. Clones were read by immunoSEQ multiplex PCR, and TCRdb kept only the in-frame ones, dropping some. The sample records approximately 2.5 million clones, 93% being singletons. The sample taken for sequencing was naive CD4+ T cells from PBMCs. Stated subset: CD45RA+ positively selected. The receptors come from a man younger than 35 in good health. Some clones in this sample may be carry-over from other donors' samples.

V usage is TRBV28 and J usage is TRBJ1-1; D gene ambiguous. V lost 3 bases to trimming and J lost 0 bases, with 20 bases between them. Germline-derived CDR1 and CDR2 are MDHEN and SYDVKM. This CDR3 spans 18 amino acids. The CDR3 is CASSFSLTLTPLNTEAFF. The CDR3 bases are TGTGCCAGCAGTTTCTCCCTGACCCTGACACCCTTGAACACTGAAGCTTTCTTT. Based on the CDR3 plus reference TRBV28 and TRBJ1-1, the full variable domain is DVKVTQSSRYLVKRTGEKVFLECVQDMDHENMFWYRQDPGLGLRLIYFSYDVKMKEKGDIPEGYSVSREKKERFSLILESASTNQTSMYLCASSFSLTLTPLNTEAFFGQGTRLTVV.

The V gene is TRBV6-5, the J gene TRBJ1-2, with D perhaps matching TRBD1 (5 bases). This CDR3 comprises 14 residues. Trimming left V 9 bases short and J 2 bases short, with 16 bases between. In germline, CDR1 is MNHEY, CDR2 SVGAGI. DNA of the CDR3: TGTGCCAGTGGAGCCGGGACTGACAACTATGGCTACACCTTC. It is translated as CASGAGTDNYGYTF.

The chain uses TRBV7-2 and TRBJ2-3; D might be TRBD1 (6 bases). Trimming shortened V by 5 bases and J by 2 bases, and 11 bases separated the two germline ends. The CDR3 extends over 14 amino acids. Germline loops: CDR1 SGHTA, CDR2 FQGNSA. The CDR3 DNA reads as TGTGCCAGCAGCCAGGACAGCCCCACAGATACGCAGTATTTT. Translation: CASSQDSPTDTQYF.

This CDR3 is CASSYTLRGDTEAFF. CDR3 sequence (DNA): TGTGCCAGCAGTTACACCCTCAGGGGGGATACTGAAGCTTTCTTT. The chain carries TRBV6-5 and TRBJ1-1; 7 bases are a match to TRBD1. The germline V gene encodes CDR1 MNHEY and CDR2 SVGAGI. V shed 2 bases and J 5 bases; nucleotides not matched to a gene: 8. This CDR3 is 15 amino acids long.

This chain joins TRBV9 and TRBJ1-3; D gene unclear. Germline CDR1 is SGDLS and CDR2 is YYNGEE. Trimming removed 3 bases at V and 0 bases at J, with 7 bases between. The CDR3 runs 14 residues. CDR3 nucleotide sequence: TGTGCCAGCAGCGCGGGTGGCTCTGGAAACACCATATATTTT. Residues: CASSAGGSGNTIYF.